This T cell receptor beta chain was observed in a study of blood T cell repertoires in COVID-19. Clones were sequenced by immunoSEQ multiplex PCR, and TCRdb holds only the in-frame ones, with some missing. The sample contains about 420,000 clones, approximately 90% of which appear only once. This CDR3 comprises 15 residues. Germline CDR1 LNHDA, CDR2 SQIVND (reference sequence). Trimming removed 6 bases from V and 0 bases from J, with 11 bases in between. Sequences were obtained from peripheral blood. The rearrangement uses TRBV19 and TRBJ2-2; possibly TRBD2 for D (5 bases). The sequence came from a man aged 18 to 29 with COVID-19, enrolled during active disease. This CDR3 is CASSPLLANTGELFF. The DNA for the CDR3 is TGTGCCAGTAGCCCCTTACTAGCGAACACCGGGGAGCTGTTTTTT.